Following are 29 T cell receptor beta chains from one sample sequenced in a study of T cells in Graves' hyperthyroidism and ophthalmopathy. Researchers amplified the TCR beta CDR3 regions from RNA transcripts. The primer set for the first-round RT-PCR of the TCR CDR3 was HTBI. From the multiplex PCR reads, TCRdb called clonotypes with MiXCR, one entry per CDR3 protein. The repertoire holds more than 300,000 distinct CDR3 sequences, with 11% to 15% as singletons. Sample: blood. These receptor sequences come from a woman aged 55 to 70 with Graves' hyperthyroidism.

This clonotype was seen at least ten times. J is TRBJ2-1 and V is TRBV11-2, with D perhaps matching TRBD2 (6 bases). The germline V gene encodes CDR1 SGHAT and CDR2 FQNNGV. The V gene lost 5 bases and the J gene lost 1 base, with 12 bases spanning the gap. The CDR3 has 15 residues. CDR3 bases: TGTGCCAGCAGCCTTGGGAGGATGTCCTACAATGAGCAGTTCTTC. Its translation: CASSLGRMSYNEQFF.

This clonotype has at least ten counts. The genes are TRBV12-3 or TRBV12-4 and TRBJ1-1; 7 positions match TRBD1. J gave up 1 base and V 6 bases, and 5 bases lay outside the gene matches. This CDR3 comprises 14 residues. The CDR3 DNA reads as TGTGCCAGCAGACGACAGGGAGAGAACACTGAAGCTTTCTTT. Its translation: CASRRQGENTEAFF.

This clonotype has a count of ten or more. The gene calls are TRBV7-3 and TRBJ2-3, with D possibly being TRBD2 (5 bases). Germline CDR1 SGHTA, CDR2 FQGTGA. Trimming cost V 0 bases and J 0 bases, with 10 bases left between them. The CDR3 sequence is 16 residues long. The CDR3 loop reads CASSLTVGGSTDTQYF. Here the CDR3 DNA reads TGTGCCAGCAGCTTAACGGTTGGCGGGAGCACAGATACGCAGTATTTT.

This clonotype was seen at least ten times. The chain uses TRBV28 and TRBJ2-7, with 7 bases aligning to TRBD2. The CDR3 length is 14 residues. Germline CDR1 MDHEN, CDR2 SYDVKM. V dropped 6 bases and J dropped 4; count of bases not matched to a gene: 9. DNA of the CDR3: TGTGCCAGCAGACCCCCGGGGGGTGTTTACGAGCAGTACTTC. Protein: CASRPPGGVYEQYF.

This clonotype has a count of ten or more. V gene TRBV11-3 combines with J gene TRBJ1-3; 7 bases align to TRBD1. Trimming removed 5 bases from V and 0 bases from J; junction bases left unmatched: 7. In germline, CDR1 is SGHNT, CDR2 YENEEA. CDR3 length: 16 residues. CDR3 sequence: CASSVMGQSSGNTIYF. Written as DNA, the CDR3 is TGTGCCAGCAGCGTAATGGGACAGAGCTCTGGAAACACCATATATTTT.

This clonotype was seen many times. The chain uses TRBV2 and TRBJ2-5; a weak D match, TRBD1 (6 bases). Trimming took 8 bases from V and 7 from J, leaving 14 bases between them. The V gene's germline CDR1 is SNHLY and CDR2 FYNNEI. The CDR3 length is 12 residues. This CDR3 reads CASHRQGGTQYF. In nucleotides, the CDR3 is TGTGCCAGCCATCGCCAAGGGGGGACCCAGTACTTC.

This clonotype was seen ten or more times. J is TRBJ2-7 and V is TRBV10-3; tentatively, D is TRBD1 (6 bases). Germline CDR1 ENHRY, CDR2 SYGVKD. The CDR3 spans 13 residues. Trimming pared 7 bases from V and 6 bases from J, leaving 16 bases between. The CDR3 DNA is TGTGCCATCACTGCGACAGGTGGGAGCGAGCAGTACTTC. As protein: CAITATGGSEQYF.

DNA of the CDR3: TGCGCCAGCATTCGCGGGACAGGAGATTACAATGAGCAGTTCTTC. Protein product: CASIRGTGDYNEQFF. The J gene is TRBJ2-1, the V gene TRBV5-1; 8 nucleotides align to TRBD1. CDR1 and CDR2 (germline): SGHRS, YFSETQ. There are 15 residues in the CDR3. The ends lost 6 bases at V and 4 bases at J; junction bases unmatched: 9.

This clonotype was counted at least ten times. The genes are TRBV28 and TRBJ2-7; the match to TRBD2 covers 15 bases. With V trimmed by 5 bases and J by 0 bases, 17 bases remained unmatched. CDR1 and CDR2 (germline): MDHEN, SYDVKM. The CDR3 sequence is 21 residues long. The CDR3: CASSRAGLAGGGGSSSYEQYF. CDR3 sequence (DNA): TGTGCCAGCAGTCGCGCGGGACTAGCGGGAGGCGGAGGGTCGAGCTCCTACGAGCAGTACTTC.

This clonotype was detected many times. J is TRBJ1-1 and V is TRBV7-2; D gene uncertain. The germline V gene encodes CDR1 SGHTA and CDR2 FQGNSA. V lost 5 bases to trimming and J lost 0 bases, with 10 bases between them. The CDR3 consists of 14 residues. CDR3 DNA: TGTGCCAGCAGCCCGACCTATATGAACACTGAAGCTTTCTTT. This translates into CASSPTYMNTEAFF.

The CDR3 is CASSLGIGVYEQYF. CDR3 in DNA: TGTGCCAGCAGCTTAGGTATTGGGGTTTACGAGCAGTACTTC. This chain uses TRBV13 with TRBJ2-7; no reliable D call. From germline, CDR1 is PRHDT and CDR2 FYEKMQ (reference sequence). The CDR3 has 14 amino acids. Trimming cost V 0 bases and J 4 bases, with 10 bases left between them.

This clonotype was found many times. The chain has TRBV7-3 and TRBJ2-5, with 9 bases lining up with TRBD2. J lost 5 bases, V lost 4 bases, and 5 bases had no gene match. This CDR3 spans 14 amino acids. The germline CDR1 and CDR2 sequences are SGHTA and FQGTGA. The CDR3: CASSYGTSRETQYF. In DNA form, the CDR3 reads TGTGCCAGCAGCTACGGGACTAGCAGGGAGACCCAGTACTTC.

This clonotype was counted between two and nine times. The rearrangement links TRBV15 to TRBJ1-2, with 7 nucleotides matching TRBD1. Looked up from germline, CDR1 is LNHNV and CDR2 is YYDKDF (reference sequence). V lost 0 bases and J lost 6; bases outside the gene matches: 7. The CDR3 contains 15 residues. The CDR3 DNA reads as TGTGCCACCAGCAGAGATTTGCAGGGGGTAGATGGCTACACCTTC. Protein sequence: CATSRDLQGVDGYTF.

This clonotype was seen ten or more times. The chain uses TRBV19 and TRBJ1-2; the D gene is possibly TRBD1 (6 bases). The CDR3 is made up of 14 amino acids. V was trimmed by 7 bases and J by 4 bases, leaving 16 bases between them. The germline gives CDR1 LNHDA, CDR2 SQIVND (reference sequence). The CDR3 sequence is CASTSFSGAYGYTF. Written as DNA, the CDR3 is TGTGCCAGTACTTCATTCTCAGGGGCCTATGGCTACACCTTC.

This clonotype was counted at least ten times. The chain joins TRBV30 to TRBJ2-1, with unresolved D. The CDR3 has 13 residues. The V and J ends lost 3 bases and 3 bases respectively, with 9 bases between them. Germline lookup yields CDR1 GTSNPN and CDR2 SVGIG (reference sequence). CDR3 DNA: TGTGCCTGGAGCCCCGGCAGCTACAATGAGCAGTTCTTC. Protein sequence: CAWSPGSYNEQFF.

Concerning this clonotype itself: This clone may be a read error of a much larger clone one base away. The rearrangement uses TRBV3-1 and TRBJ2-7; 9 bases are shared with TRBD2. V shed 0 bases, J shed 1 base, and the junction held 10 bases outside the gene matches. The CDR3 sequence is 18 residues long. Germline assignment: CDR1 LGHDT and CDR2 YNNKEL (reference sequence). The chain's CDR3 is CASSQDPAGGPPSYEQYF. As DNA, the CDR3 is TGTGCCAGCAGCCAAGATCCAGCGGGAGGCCCCCCTTCCTACGAGCAGTACTTC.

Notes on this clonotype: One end of the junction is discordant with germline, which a read error may explain. V gene TRBV6-6 combines with J gene TRBJ1-5, with 9 positions matching TRBD1. CDR1 MNHNY and CDR2 SVGAGI come from the germline V gene (reference sequence). The CDR3 length is 14 residues. The CDR3, as DNA: TGTGCCGGCAGTTACTCGGGACAGGGTCAGCCCCAGCATTTT. Translated: CAGSYSGQGQPQHF.

V is TRBV5-4 and J is TRBJ1-2; no reliable D call. From germline, CDR1 is SGHNT and CDR2 YYREEE (reference sequence). The CDR3 contains 12 residues. V lost 6 bases to trimming and J lost 2 bases, with 8 bases between them. For the CDR3, the DNA is TGTGCCAGCACTGAGGGAAACTATGGCTACACCTTC. It codes for CASTEGNYGYTF.

In its sample, this clonotype was seen many times. Germline is not matched at one junction end, which may reflect a read error. The genes are TRBV5-1 and TRBJ1-1; the D is unclear. From germline, CDR1 is SGHRS and CDR2 YFSETQ. The CDR3 has 13 residues. In DNA form, the CDR3 reads TGTGCCAGCAGCTTAGCTGGGAACACTGAAGCTTTCTTT. Protein: CASSLAGNTEAFF.

This clonotype was observed at least ten times. The chain couples TRBV7-9 to TRBJ1-1; TRBD1 matches at 9 bases. The CDR3 spans 16 residues. Germline V gives CDR1 SEHNR, CDR2 FQNEAQ (reference sequence). Trimming removed 4 bases from V and 4 bases from J; junction bases left unmatched: 10. CDR3 region: CASSSPDRGDGTEAFF. The DNA for the CDR3 is TGTGCCAGCAGCTCTCCTGACAGGGGGGATGGCACTGAAGCTTTCTTT.

This clonotype was seen ten or more times. This chain uses TRBV7-3 with TRBJ1-1; TRBD1 might be the D (5 bases). From germline, CDR1 is SGHTA and CDR2 FQGTGA. The CDR3 length is 16 residues. Deletions cut 9 bases from V and 1 base from J, with 21 bases between. The CDR3: CARGRDSRISNTEAFF. The CDR3 DNA reads as TGTGCCAGGGGTCGAGACAGTAGGATCTCGAACACTGAAGCTTTCTTT.

This clonotype was detected only a few times. This chain uses TRBV6-1 with TRBJ2-1; 9 bases are shared with TRBD1. Germline CDR1 is MNHNS and CDR2 is SASEGT. This CDR3 is built from 16 residues. Losses at the gene ends were 5 bases for V and 1 base for J; bases not matched to a gene: 6. CDR3 bases: TGTGCCAGCAGTCAACCGGACAGGGGTTCCTACAATGAGCAGTTCTTC. It codes for CASSQPDRGSYNEQFF.

This clonotype was counted many times. In nucleotides, the CDR3 is TGTGCCAGCCTTTTGGGGGCTGAAGCTTTCTTT. Its protein is CASLLGAEAFF. The chain couples TRBV28 to TRBJ1-1, with a possible D match to TRBD1 (5 bases). V lost 8 bases and J lost 6, with 10 bases in between. Per the germline V gene, CDR1 is MDHEN and CDR2 is SYDVKM. The CDR3 sequence is 11 residues long.

In nucleotides, the CDR3 is TGTGCCAGCAGCTTCTTAGCGGGAGGGCCCTCGGAGCAGTACTTC. This gives the protein CASSFLAGGPSEQYF. The chain couples TRBV11-2 to TRBJ2-7; TRBD2 aligns across 11 bases. Germline loops: CDR1 SGHAT, CDR2 FQNNGV. The V gene end was trimmed by 3 bases and the J gene end by 7 bases; junction bases not matched to a gene: 8. The CDR3 extends over 15 amino acids. The full variable domain, completed using reference TRBV11-2 and TRBJ2-7, is EAGVAQSPRYKIIEKRQSVAFWCNPISGHATLYWYQQILGQGPKLLIQFQNNGVVDDSQLPKDRFSAERLKGVDSTLKIQPAKLEDSAVYLCASSFLAGGPSEQYFGPGTRLTVT.

This clonotype was seen repeatedly, ten times or more. The V gene is TRBV2, the J gene TRBJ1-1; tentatively, D is TRBD1 (6 bases). V lost 4 bases and J lost 6, with 18 bases in between. Germline CDR1 and CDR2: SNHLY and FYNNEI. The CDR3 is 15 amino acids. CDR3 DNA: TGTGCCAGCAGTGCGGACAGTCTCTTAAGTCCTGAAGCTTTCTTT. Its translation is CASSADSLLSPEAFF. The entire variable domain, with the rest obtained from reference TRBV2 and TRBJ1-1, is as follows: EPEVTQTPSHQVTQMGQEVILRCVPISNHLYFYWYRQILGQKVEFLVSFYNNEISEKSEIFDDQFSVERPDGSNFTLKIRSTKLEDSAMYFCASSADSLLSPEAFFGQGTRLTVV.

This clonotype was recorded at least ten times. This chain links TRBV4-1 with TRBJ1-5; no definite D call. Germline lookup yields CDR1 MGHRA and CDR2 YSYEKL. Trimming stripped 0 bases from V and 0 bases from J, with 15 bases between. The CDR3 consists of 18 residues. The CDR3 DNA reads TGCGCCAGCAGCCAAGAATTCGGGCAGAGTTATAGCAATCAGCCCCAGCATTTT. Protein: CASSQEFGQSYSNQPQHF.

This clonotype was detected many times. V and J are TRBV6-1 and TRBJ2-1; TRBD2 is a possible D gene (6 bases). The germline V and J ends were trimmed by 3 bases and 7 bases, with 10 bases remaining between them. This CDR3 has 13 amino acids. Germline values: CDR1 MNHNS, CDR2 SASEGT. The CDR3 nucleotides read TGTGCCAGCAGTGACAATAGCGGAAATGAGCAGTTCTTC. This gives the protein CASSDNSGNEQFF.

This clonotype was counted ten times or more. The genes are TRBV5-1 and TRBJ2-7; 8 bases are a match to TRBD1. The V gene end was trimmed by 1 base and the J gene end by 3 bases; junction bases not matched to a gene: 9. Germline lookup yields CDR1 SGHRS and CDR2 YFSETQ. This CDR3 has 16 residues. The DNA of the CDR3 is TGCGCCAGCAGCTTGCCCCACAGGGGGATGAACTACGAGCAGTACTTC. Residues: CASSLPHRGMNYEQYF.

In its sample, this clonotype was seen many times. The genes are TRBV7-9 and TRBJ2-7, with D perhaps matching TRBD2 (6 bases). Per the germline V gene, CDR1 is SEHNR and CDR2 is FQNEAQ (reference sequence). With 6 bases removed from V and 1 base from J, the gap between germline ends came to 13 bases. The CDR3 runs to 14 residues. CDR3 sequence reads: CASSMSLASYEQYF. DNA for the CDR3: TGTGCCAGCAGTATGAGTCTAGCGTCCTACGAGCAGTACTTC. Complete variable domain (other parts from reference TRBV7-9 and TRBJ2-7): DTGVSQNPRHKITKRGQNVTFRCDPISEHNRLYWYRQTLGQGPEFLTYFQNEAQLEKSRLLSDRFSAERPKGSFSTLEIQRTEQGDSAMYLCASSMSLASYEQYFGPGTRLTVT.